Shown below are 18 T cell receptor beta chains from a single sample sequenced in a study of blood T cells in healthy people across ages. With a J-beta primer mix and a sample-barcoded 5' primer, a second PCR ran about 7 to 11 cycles. TCRdb redid the calling of the 5' RACE reads with MiXCR, one entry per CDR3 protein. The sample consists of about 650,000 distinct CDR3 sequences, 52% of them appearing once. Specimen: blood. The receptors derive from a woman of 80 years or more in good health.

The chain joins TRBV10-2 to TRBJ2-7; 8 bases align to TRBD1. CDR1 is WSHSY and CDR2 is SAAADI in the germline V gene. The CDR3 has 18 amino acids. V dropped 5 bases and J dropped 0; count of bases not matched to a gene: 15. In DNA form, the CDR3 reads TGCGCCAGCAGTAGGTTGGGACAGGACTTACCACACTCCTACGAGCAGTACTTC. Its translation is CASSRLGQDLPHSYEQYF.

The chain is built from TRBV12-5 and TRBJ2-1; no definite D call. V was shortened by 6 bases and J by 3 bases, with 24 bases between the two germline ends. The CDR3 sequence is 18 residues long. Germline assignment: CDR1 LGHNT and CDR2 FRNRAP. The CDR3 is CASGPGRPYVPVYNEQFF. The DNA of the CDR3 is TGTGCTAGTGGCCCCGGACGCCCCTATGTCCCCGTCTACAATGAGCAGTTCTTC. Full variable domain (outside the CDR3, taken from reference TRBV12-5 and TRBJ2-1): DARVTQTPRHKVTEMGQEVTMRCQPILGHNTVFWYRQTMMQGLELLAYFRNRAPLDDSGMPKDRFSAEMPDATLATLKIQPSEPRDSAVYFCASGPGRPYVPVYNEQFFGPGTRLTVL.

This chain uses TRBV5-4 with TRBJ2-1; 9 bases fit TRBD1. The CDR3 totals 15 residues. Germline V gene lookup returns CDR1 SGHNT and CDR2 YYREEE (reference sequence). Trimming cost V 5 bases and J 4 bases; bases outside gene matches: 7. For the CDR3, the DNA is TGTGCCAGCAGTCCAACCGGGACAGGGTACAATGAGCAGTTCTTC. As protein: CASSPTGTGYNEQFF. Full variable domain (outside the CDR3, taken from reference TRBV5-4 and TRBJ2-1): ETGVTQSPTHLIKTRGQQVTLRCSSQSGHNTVSWYQQALGQGPQFIFQYYREEENGRGNFPPRFSGLQFPNYSSELNVNALELDDSALYLCASSPTGTGYNEQFFGPGTRLTVL.

The chain joins TRBV4-3 to TRBJ2-3; 14 positions agree with TRBD2. V was clipped by 4 bases and J by 3 bases; unmatched bases: 6. The length of the CDR3 is 17 residues. Germline CDR1 reads LGHNA; CDR2 reads YSLEER. The CDR3 here is CASSPGLAGGMTDTQYF. CDR3 nucleotide sequence: TGCGCCAGCAGCCCAGGACTAGCGGGAGGTATGACAGATACGCAGTATTTT.

This clonotype showed up just a few times. The chain is built from TRBV28 and TRBJ2-1; D is perhaps TRBD2 (6 bases). Germline V gives CDR1 MDHEN, CDR2 SYDVKM. This CDR3 is built from 17 residues. V gave up 6 bases and J gave up 0 bases, with 18 bases separating them. The CDR3 here is CASSRNSGGSSYNEQFF. CDR3 sequence (DNA): TGTGCCAGCAGCCGAAACTCCGGGGGTAGCTCCTACAATGAGCAGTTCTTC.

The CDR3 nucleotides are TGCAGTGCTAGCCCTCCGGGACCGTCGACCTACAATGAGCAGTTCTTC. Its protein is CSASPPGPSTYNEQFF. The chain has TRBV20-1 and TRBJ2-1; possibly TRBD1 or TRBD2 for D (5 bases each). Trimming cost V 3 bases and J 2 bases, with 17 bases left between them. From germline, CDR1 is DFQATT and CDR2 SNEGSKA (reference sequence). The CDR3 is 16 residues long.

The gene calls are TRBV19 and TRBJ2-3; 7 nucleotides line up with TRBD2. The length of the CDR3 is 14 residues. The V and J ends lost 3 bases and 2 bases, in that order; junction bases with no gene match: 2. From germline, CDR1 is LNHDA and CDR2 SQIVND (reference sequence). The CDR3 protein is CASSMGDYTDTQYF. CDR3 DNA sequence: TGTGCCAGTAGTATGGGGGACTACACAGATACGCAGTATTTT. The entire variable domain, with the rest obtained from reference TRBV19 and TRBJ2-3, is as follows: DGGITQSPKYLFRKEGQNVTLSCEQNLNHDAMYWYRQDPGQGLRLIYYSQIVNDFQKGDIAEGYSVSREKKESFPLTVTSAQKNPTAFYLCASSMGDYTDTQYFGPGTRLTVL.

About this clonotype itself: This may be a read error, as it is one base from a much larger clone. The chain couples TRBV12-3 or TRBV12-4 to TRBJ2-3, with D possibly being TRBD1 or TRBD2 (7 bases each). The CDR3 covers 18 residues. Trimming took 4 bases from V and 3 from J, leaving 23 bases between them. CDR3 loop: CASSSPPTSRGLTDTQYF. Written as DNA, the CDR3 is TGTGCCAGCAGTTCTCCCCCGACTAGCAGGGGGTTAACAGATACGCAGTATTTT.

About this clonotype itself: A much larger clone differs by one base, so this may be a read error. This sequence joins TRBV20-1 and TRBJ2-5; the D gene could be TRBD1 or TRBD2 (6 bases each). This CDR3 spans 11 amino acids. Per the germline V gene, CDR1 is DFQATT and CDR2 is SNEGSKA (reference sequence). CDR3 in amino acids: CGAVGGETQYF. CDR3 DNA: TGCGGTGCCGTAGGGGGGGAGACCCAGTACTTC.

Points on this clonotype: This may come from a read error, since a much larger clone is one base off. V gene TRBV6-6 combines with J gene TRBJ2-5, with 11 positions matching TRBD2. In germline, CDR1 is MNHNY, CDR2 SVGAGI (reference sequence). The CDR3 is 14 amino acids. This CDR3 is CASSRLAGQGTQYF. The CDR3 coding sequence is TGTGCCAGCAGCAGACTAGCGGGACAAGGGACCCAGTACTTC.

This clonotype was counted ten times or more. The V call is TRBV29-1, the J call TRBJ2-7, with no clear D. This CDR3 region has 13 residues. Trimming cost V 4 bases and J 5 bases, with 15 bases left between them. CDR1 is SQVTM, CDR2 ANQGSEA, per germline. The CDR3 reads CSVVREGWNEQYF. In DNA, the CDR3 is TGCAGCGTTGTCAGAGAAGGGTGGAACGAGCAGTACTTC.

This clonotype has just a few counts. This chain joins TRBV7-3 and TRBJ2-3, with D possibly being TRBD2 (6 bases). Germline CDR1 is SGHTA and CDR2 is FQGTGA. The germline V and J ends were trimmed by 5 bases and 3 bases, with 15 bases remaining between them. This CDR3 has 15 residues. CDR3: CASSPRGSGTDTQYF. The DNA of the CDR3 is TGTGCCAGCAGCCCACGAGGTAGCGGTACAGATACGCAGTATTTT.

V and J are TRBV21-1 and TRBJ1-5; TRBD1, the D gene given by the table, was not confirmed from the DNA. TRBV21-1 is noted as a pseudogene. This CDR3 region has 16 residues. The CDR3 DNA reads as TGTGCCAGCAGCAGAAGGCGGGACCACCTCCATCAGCCCCAGCATTTT. This codes for CASSRRRDHLHQPQHF.

This chain joins TRBV7-2 and TRBJ2-3; D gene ambiguous. V lost 3 bases to trimming and J lost 0 bases, with 13 bases between them. Germline V gene data show CDR1 as SGHTA and CDR2 as FQGNSA. The CDR3 consists of 16 residues. The CDR3 region has the DNA TGTGCCAGCAGCTTCCGAGATGGGCGAAGCACAGATACGCAGTATTTT. It yields the protein CASSFRDGRSTDTQYF.

The chain uses TRBV29-1 and TRBJ2-3, with D maybe TRBD1 (6 bases). This CDR3 is built from 14 residues. Trimming shortened V by 7 bases and J by 1 base, and 15 bases separated the two germline ends. Looked up from germline, CDR1 is SQVTM and CDR2 is ANQGSEA. The CDR3 nucleotides read TGCAGCGCACTGACAGGCGCAGGCACAGATACGCAGTATTTT. Amino acid sequence: CSALTGAGTDTQYF.

The chain links TRBV7-9 to TRBJ2-7; possible D gene TRBD2, 6 bases. Trimming cost V 1 base and J 3 bases, with 13 bases left between them. The CDR3 runs to 15 residues. CDR1 is SEHNR, CDR2 FQNEAQ, per germline (reference sequence). This chain's CDR3 is CASSLEATRGYEQYF. The CDR3 DNA sequence: TGTGCCAGCAGCTTAGAGGCGACTAGAGGCTACGAGCAGTACTTC.

This clonotype was found many times. CDR3 bases: TGTGCCATCACCCGGGACACCTCCTCCTACGAGCAGTACTTC. This codes for CAITRDTSSYEQYF. This chain uses TRBV10-3 with TRBJ2-7; maybe TRBD1 (6 bases). Germline values: CDR1 ENHRY, CDR2 SYGVKD. The CDR3 extends over 14 amino acids. The V and J ends lost 7 bases and 0 bases respectively, with 13 bases between them.

Worth noting for this clonotype: Just one base apart from a much larger clone, this may be a read error. CDR3 region: CASSVEPWESHYGYTF. CDR3 coding DNA: TGTGCCAGCAGCGTAGAACCCTGGGAGAGCCACTATGGCTACACCTTC. V gene TRBV9 combines with J gene TRBJ1-2; no reliable D call. Per germline, CDR1 SGDLS and CDR2 YYNGEE. Trimming shortened V by 0 bases and J by 3 bases, and 15 bases separated the two germline ends. This CDR3 comprises 16 residues.